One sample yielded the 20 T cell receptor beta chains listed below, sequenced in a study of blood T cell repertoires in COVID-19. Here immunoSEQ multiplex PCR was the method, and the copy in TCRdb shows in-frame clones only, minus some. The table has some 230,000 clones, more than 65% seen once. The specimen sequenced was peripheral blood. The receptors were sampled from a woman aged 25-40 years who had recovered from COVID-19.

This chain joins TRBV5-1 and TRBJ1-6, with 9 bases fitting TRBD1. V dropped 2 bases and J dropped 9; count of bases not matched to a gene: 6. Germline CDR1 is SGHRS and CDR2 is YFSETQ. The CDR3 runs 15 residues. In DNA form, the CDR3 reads TGCGCCAGCAGCTTACAGGACAGGGGCTTTTCACCCCTCCACTTT. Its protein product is CASSLQDRGFSPLHF.

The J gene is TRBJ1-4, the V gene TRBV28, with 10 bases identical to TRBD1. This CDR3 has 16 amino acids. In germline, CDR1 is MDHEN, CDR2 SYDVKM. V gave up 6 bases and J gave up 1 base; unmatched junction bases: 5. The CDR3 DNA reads TGTGCCAGCAGCTCCGACAGGGGGCTAACTAATGAAAAACTGTTTTTT. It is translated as CASSSDRGLTNEKLFF.

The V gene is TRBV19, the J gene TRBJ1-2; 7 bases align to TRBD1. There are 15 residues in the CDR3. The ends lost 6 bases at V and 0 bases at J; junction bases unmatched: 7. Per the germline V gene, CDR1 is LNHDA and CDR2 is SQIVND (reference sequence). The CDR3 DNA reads TGTGCCAGTAGGAGGGACAGACTAACTAACTATGGCTACACCTTC. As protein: CASRRDRLTNYGYTF.

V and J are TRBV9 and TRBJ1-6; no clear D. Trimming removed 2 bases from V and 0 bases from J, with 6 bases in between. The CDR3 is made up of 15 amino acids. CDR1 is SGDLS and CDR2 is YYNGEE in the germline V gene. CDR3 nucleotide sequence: TGTGCCAGCAGCGTCGAAGCCTCCTATAATTCACCCCTCCACTTT. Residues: CASSVEASYNSPLHF.

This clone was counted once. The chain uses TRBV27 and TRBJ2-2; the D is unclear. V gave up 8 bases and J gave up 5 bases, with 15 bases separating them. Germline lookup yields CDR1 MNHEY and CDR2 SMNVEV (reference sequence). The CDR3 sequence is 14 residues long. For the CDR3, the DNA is TGTGCCAGCTCCCTCCGCGCCCTTACCGGGGAGCTGTTTTTT. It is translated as CASSLRALTGELFF.

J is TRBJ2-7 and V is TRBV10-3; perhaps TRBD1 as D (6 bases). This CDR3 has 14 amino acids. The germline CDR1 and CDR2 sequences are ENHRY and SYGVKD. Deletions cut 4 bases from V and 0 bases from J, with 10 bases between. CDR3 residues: CAISVGQTSYEQYF. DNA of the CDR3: TGTGCCATCAGTGTAGGACAGACCTCCTACGAGCAGTACTTC.

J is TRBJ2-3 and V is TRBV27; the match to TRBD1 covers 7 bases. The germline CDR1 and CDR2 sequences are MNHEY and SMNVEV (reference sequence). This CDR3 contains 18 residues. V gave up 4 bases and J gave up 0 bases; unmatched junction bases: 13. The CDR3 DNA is TGTGCCAGCAGTTCCATCCTACAGGGGTGGGGTAGCACAGATACGCAGTATTTT. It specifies CASSSILQGWGSTDTQYF.

The CDR3 loop is CASSLRQGGDNSPLHF. The CDR3 DNA reads as TGTGCCAGCAGTTTAAGACAGGGTGGAGATAATTCACCCCTCCACTTT. The V and J genes are TRBV27 and TRBJ1-6, with 7 nucleotides matching TRBD1. CDR3 length: 16 residues. Looked up from germline, CDR1 is MNHEY and CDR2 is SMNVEV (reference sequence). V shed 2 bases and J 5 bases; nucleotides not matched to a gene: 6.

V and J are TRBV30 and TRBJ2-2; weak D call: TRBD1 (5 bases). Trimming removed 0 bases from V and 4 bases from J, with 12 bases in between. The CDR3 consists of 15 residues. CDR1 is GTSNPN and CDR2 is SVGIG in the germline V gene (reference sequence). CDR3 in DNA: TGTGCCTGGAGTGTACCCAGGGTGCGCACCGGGGAGCTGTTTTTT. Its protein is CAWSVPRVRTGELFF.

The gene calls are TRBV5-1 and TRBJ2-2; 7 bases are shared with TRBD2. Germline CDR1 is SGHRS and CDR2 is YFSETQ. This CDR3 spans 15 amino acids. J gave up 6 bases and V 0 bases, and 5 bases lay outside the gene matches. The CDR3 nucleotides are TGCGCCAGCAGCTTGGCCGGACTAGAAGCCGGGGAGCTGTTTTTT. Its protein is CASSLAGLEAGELFF.

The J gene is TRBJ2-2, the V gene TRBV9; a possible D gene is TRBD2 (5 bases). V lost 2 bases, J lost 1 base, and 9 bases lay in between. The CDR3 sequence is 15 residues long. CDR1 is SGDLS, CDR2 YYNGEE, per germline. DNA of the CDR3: TGTGCCAGCAGCGTTGATGCGGGGAACACCGGGGAGCTGTTTTTT. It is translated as CASSVDAGNTGELFF.

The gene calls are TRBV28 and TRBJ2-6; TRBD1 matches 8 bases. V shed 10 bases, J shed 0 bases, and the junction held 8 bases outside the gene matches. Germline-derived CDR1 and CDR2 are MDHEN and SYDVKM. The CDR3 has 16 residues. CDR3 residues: CATQGALRSGANVLTF. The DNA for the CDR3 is TGTGCCACCCAGGGGGCCCTCCGCTCTGGGGCCAACGTCCTGACTTTC.

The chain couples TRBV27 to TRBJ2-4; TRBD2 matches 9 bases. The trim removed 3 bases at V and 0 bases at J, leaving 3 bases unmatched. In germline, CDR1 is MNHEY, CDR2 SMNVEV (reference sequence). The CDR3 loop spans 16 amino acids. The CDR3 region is CASSLRGRAAKNIQYF. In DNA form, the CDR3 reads TGTGCCAGCAGTTTGCGCGGGAGGGCAGCCAAAAACATTCAGTACTTC.

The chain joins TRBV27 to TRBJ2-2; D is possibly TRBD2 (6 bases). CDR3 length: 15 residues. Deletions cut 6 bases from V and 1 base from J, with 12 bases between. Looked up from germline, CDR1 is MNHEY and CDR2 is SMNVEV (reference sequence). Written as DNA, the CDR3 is TGTGCCAGCAGCAACAGCGGGTGGAACACCGGGGAGCTGTTTTTT. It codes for CASSNSGWNTGELFF.

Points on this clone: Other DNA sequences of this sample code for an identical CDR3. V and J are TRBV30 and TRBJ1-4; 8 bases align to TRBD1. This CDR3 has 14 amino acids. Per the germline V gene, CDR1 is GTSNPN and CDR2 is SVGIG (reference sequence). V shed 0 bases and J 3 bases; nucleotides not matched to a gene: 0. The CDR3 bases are TGTGCCTGGAGTGTACAGGGGGCTAATGAAAAACTGTTTTTT. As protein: CAWSVQGANEKLFF.

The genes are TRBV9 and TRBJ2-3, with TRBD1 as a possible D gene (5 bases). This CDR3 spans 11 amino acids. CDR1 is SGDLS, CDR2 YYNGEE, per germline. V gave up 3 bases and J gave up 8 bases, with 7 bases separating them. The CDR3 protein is CASSEGFTQYF. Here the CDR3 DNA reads TGTGCCAGCAGCGAGGGGTTTACGCAGTATTTT.

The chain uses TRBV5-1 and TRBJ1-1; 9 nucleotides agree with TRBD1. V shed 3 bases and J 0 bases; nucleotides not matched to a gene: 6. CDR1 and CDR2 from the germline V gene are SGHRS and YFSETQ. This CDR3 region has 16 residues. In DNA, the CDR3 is TGCGCCAGCAGCTCGACAGGGGGTCAGATGAACACTGAAGCTTTCTTT. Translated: CASSSTGGQMNTEAFF.

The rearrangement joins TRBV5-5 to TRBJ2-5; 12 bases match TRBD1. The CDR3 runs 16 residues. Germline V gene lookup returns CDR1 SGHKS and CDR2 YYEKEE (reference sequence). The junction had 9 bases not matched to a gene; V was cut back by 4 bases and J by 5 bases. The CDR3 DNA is TGTGCCAGCAGCCCCTGGGACAGGGGGCAGAGGGAGACCCAGTACTTC. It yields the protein CASSPWDRGQRETQYF.

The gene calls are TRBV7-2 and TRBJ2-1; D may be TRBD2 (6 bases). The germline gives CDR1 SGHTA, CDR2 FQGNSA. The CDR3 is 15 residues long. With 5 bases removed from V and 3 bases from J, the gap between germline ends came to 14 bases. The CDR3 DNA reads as TGTGCCAGCAGCGGAGGTCCTAGCGACTACAATGAGCAGTTCTTC. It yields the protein CASSGGPSDYNEQFF.

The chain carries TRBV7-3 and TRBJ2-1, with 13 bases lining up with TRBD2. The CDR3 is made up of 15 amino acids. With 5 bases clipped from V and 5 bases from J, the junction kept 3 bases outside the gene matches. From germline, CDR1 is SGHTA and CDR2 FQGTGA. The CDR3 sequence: CASSVLAGGNNEQFF. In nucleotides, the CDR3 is TGTGCCAGCAGCGTACTAGCGGGAGGGAACAATGAGCAGTTCTTC. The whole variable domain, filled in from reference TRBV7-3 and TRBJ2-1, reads GAGVSQTPSNKVTEKGKYVELRCDPISGHTALYWYRQSLGQGPEFLIYFQGTGAADDSGLPNDRFFAVRPEGSVSTLKIQRTERGDSAVYLCASSVLAGGNNEQFFGPGTRLTVL.